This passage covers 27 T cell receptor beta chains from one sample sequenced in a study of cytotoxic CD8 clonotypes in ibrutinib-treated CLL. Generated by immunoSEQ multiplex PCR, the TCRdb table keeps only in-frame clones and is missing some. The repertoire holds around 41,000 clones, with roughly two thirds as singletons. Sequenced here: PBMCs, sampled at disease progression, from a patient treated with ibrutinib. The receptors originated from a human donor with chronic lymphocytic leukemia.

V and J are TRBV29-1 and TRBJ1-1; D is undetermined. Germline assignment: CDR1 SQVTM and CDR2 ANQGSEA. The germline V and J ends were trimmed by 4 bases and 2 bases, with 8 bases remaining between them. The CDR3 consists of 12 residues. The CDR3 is CSVVVINTEAFF. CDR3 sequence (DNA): TGCAGCGTTGTCGTCATTAACACTGAAGCTTTCTTT.

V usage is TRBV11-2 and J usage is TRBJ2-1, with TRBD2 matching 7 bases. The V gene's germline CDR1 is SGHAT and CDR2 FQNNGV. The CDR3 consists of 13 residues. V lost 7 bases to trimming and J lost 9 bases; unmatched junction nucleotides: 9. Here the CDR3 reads CASTATSSLEQFF. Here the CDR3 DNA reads TGTGCCAGCACCGCGACTAGCTCCCTTGAGCAGTTCTTC.

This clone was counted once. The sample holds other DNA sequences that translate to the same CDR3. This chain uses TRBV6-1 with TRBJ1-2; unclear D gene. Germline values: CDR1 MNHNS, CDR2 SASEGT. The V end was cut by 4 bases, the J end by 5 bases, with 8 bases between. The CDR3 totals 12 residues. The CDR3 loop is CASSGSSYGYTF. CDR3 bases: TGTGCCAGCAGTGGGAGCTCTTATGGCTACACCTTC.

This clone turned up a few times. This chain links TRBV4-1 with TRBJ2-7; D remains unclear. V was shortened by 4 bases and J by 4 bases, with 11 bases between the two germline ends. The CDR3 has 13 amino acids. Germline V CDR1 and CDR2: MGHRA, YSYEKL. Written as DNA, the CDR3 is TGCGCCAGCAGCCTCCTACCCCGTTACGAGCAGTACTTC. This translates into CASSLLPRYEQYF.

CDR3 bases: TGTGCCAGCAGTGGTCGGGGACAGCGTGGAAACACCATATATTTT. This translates into CASSGRGQRGNTIYF. The V gene is TRBV25-1, the J gene TRBJ1-3; 7 bases map to TRBD1. The V and J ends lost 4 bases and 3 bases, in that order; junction bases with no gene match: 6. The CDR3 is 15 residues long. CDR1 MGHDK and CDR2 SYGVNS come from the germline V gene.

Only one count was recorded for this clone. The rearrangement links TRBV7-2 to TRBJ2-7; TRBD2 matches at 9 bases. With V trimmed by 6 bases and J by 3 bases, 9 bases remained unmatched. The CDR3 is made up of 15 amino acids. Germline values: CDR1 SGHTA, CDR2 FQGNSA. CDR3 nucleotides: TGTGCCAGCAGTAGACCGGGACTAGCAAACTACGAGCAGTACTTC. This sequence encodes CASSRPGLANYEQYF. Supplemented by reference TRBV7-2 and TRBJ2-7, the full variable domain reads GAGVSQSPSNKVTEKGKDVELRCDPISGHTALYWYRQSLGQGLEFLIYFQGNSAPDKSGLPSDRFSAERTGGSVSTLTIQRTQQEDSAVYLCASSRPGLANYEQYFGPGTRLTVT.

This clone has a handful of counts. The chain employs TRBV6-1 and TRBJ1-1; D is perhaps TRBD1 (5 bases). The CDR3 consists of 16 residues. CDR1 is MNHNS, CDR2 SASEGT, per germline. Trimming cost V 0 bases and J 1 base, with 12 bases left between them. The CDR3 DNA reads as TGTGCCAGCAGTGAAGCAAGAGGGACGGCGAACACTGAAGCTTTCTTT. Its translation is CASSEARGTANTEAFF.

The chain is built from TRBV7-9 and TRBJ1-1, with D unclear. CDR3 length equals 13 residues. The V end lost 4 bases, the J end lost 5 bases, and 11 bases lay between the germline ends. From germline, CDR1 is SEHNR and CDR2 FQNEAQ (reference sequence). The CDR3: CASSSNPRTEAFF. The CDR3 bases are TGTGCCAGCAGCTCTAATCCGAGGACTGAAGCTTTCTTT.

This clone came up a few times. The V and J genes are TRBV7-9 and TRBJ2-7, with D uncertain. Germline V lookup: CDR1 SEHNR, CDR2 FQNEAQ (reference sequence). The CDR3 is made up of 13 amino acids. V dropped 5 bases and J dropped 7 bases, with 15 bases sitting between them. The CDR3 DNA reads TGTGCCAGCAGCCCACCAAGTTGGCAGGAGCAGTACTTC. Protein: CASSPPSWQEQYF.

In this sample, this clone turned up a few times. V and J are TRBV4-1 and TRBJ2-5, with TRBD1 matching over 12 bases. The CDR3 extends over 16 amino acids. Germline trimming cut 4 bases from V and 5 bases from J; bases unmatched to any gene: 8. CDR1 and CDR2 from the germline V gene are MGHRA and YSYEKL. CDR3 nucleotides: TGCGCCAGCAGCCCACCGGGACAGGGGGCTTGGGAGACCCAGTACTTC. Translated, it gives CASSPPGQGAWETQYF.

The CDR3 bases are TGCGCCAGCAGCTTGTCGGCGGGAGCACCCCAAGAGACCCAGTACTTC. Its translation is CASSLSAGAPQETQYF. The V call is TRBV5-1, the J call TRBJ2-5; 7 nucleotides align to TRBD2. After removal of 1 base from V and 1 base from J, the junction contained 7 bases not matched to a gene. This CDR3 region has 16 residues. CDR1 and CDR2 from the germline V gene are SGHRS and YFSETQ.

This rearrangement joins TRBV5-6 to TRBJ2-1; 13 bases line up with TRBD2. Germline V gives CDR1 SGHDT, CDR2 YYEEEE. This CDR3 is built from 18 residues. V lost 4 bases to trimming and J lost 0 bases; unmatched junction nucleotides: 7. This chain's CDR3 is CASSTRTSGGSSYNEQFF. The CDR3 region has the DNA TGTGCCAGCAGCACCAGGACTAGCGGGGGTAGCTCCTACAATGAGCAGTTCTTC.

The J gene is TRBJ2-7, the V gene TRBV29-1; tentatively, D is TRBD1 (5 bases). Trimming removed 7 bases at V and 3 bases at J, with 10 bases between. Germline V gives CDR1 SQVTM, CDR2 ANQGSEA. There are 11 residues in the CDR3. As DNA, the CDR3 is TGCAGCGCCCAAGACAGCTACGAGCAGTACTTC. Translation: CSAQDSYEQYF.

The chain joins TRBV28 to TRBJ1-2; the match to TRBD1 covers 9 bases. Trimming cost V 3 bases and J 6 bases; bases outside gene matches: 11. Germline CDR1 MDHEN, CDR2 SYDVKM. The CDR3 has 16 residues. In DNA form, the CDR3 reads TGTGCCAGCAGTTTGCCTGACTTGGGACAGGGTGATGGCTACACCTTC. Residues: CASSLPDLGQGDGYTF.

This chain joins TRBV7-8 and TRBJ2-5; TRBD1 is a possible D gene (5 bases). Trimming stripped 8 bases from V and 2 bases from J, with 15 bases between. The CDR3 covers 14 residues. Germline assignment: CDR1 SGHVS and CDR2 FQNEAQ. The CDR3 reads CASGASLVQETQYF. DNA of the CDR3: TGTGCCAGCGGGGCCAGCCTAGTTCAAGAGACCCAGTACTTC.

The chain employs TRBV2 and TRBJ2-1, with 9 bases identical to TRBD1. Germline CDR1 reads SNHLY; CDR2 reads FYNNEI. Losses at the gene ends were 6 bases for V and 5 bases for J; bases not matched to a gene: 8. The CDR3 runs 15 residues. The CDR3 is CASRVGQGGHNEQFF. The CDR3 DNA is TGTGCCAGCAGGGTGGGACAGGGAGGCCACAATGAGCAGTTCTTC.

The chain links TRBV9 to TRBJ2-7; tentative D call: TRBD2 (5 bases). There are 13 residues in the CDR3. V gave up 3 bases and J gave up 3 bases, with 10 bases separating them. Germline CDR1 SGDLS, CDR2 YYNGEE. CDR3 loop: CASSAGSFYEQYF. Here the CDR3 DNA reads TGTGCCAGCAGCGCGGGATCTTTCTACGAGCAGTACTTC.

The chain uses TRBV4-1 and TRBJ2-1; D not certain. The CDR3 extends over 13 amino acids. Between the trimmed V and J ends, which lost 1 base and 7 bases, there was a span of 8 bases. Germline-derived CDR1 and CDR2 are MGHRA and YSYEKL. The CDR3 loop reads CASSQVLRNEQFF. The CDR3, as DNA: TGCGCCAGCAGCCAAGTCCTTCGTAATGAGCAGTTCTTC.

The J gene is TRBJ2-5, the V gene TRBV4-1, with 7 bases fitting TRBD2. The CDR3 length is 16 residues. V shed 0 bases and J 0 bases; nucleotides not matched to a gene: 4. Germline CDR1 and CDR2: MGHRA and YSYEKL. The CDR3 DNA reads TGCGCCAGCAGCCAAGATGATGCGGGGGACCAAGAGACCCAGTACTTC. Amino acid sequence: CASSQDDAGDQETQYF.

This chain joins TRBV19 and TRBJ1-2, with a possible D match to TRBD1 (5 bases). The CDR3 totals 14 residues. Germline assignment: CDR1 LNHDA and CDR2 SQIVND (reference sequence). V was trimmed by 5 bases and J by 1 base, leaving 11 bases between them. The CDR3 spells CASSWGNGNYGYTF. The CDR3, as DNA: TGTGCCAGTAGTTGGGGGAATGGTAACTATGGCTACACCTTC.

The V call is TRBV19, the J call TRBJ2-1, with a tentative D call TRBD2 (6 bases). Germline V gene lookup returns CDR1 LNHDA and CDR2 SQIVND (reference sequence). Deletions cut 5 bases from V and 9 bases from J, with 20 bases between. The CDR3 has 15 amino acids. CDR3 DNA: TGTGCCAGTAGTGTCGCGACTAGATCTCTTGGTGAGCAGTTCTTC. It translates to CASSVATRSLGEQFF.

The CDR3 DNA reads as TGTGCCACCCAGATGAACACTGAAGCTTTCTTT. Translated: CATQMNTEAFF. The V call is TRBV5-4, the J call TRBJ1-1; D uncertain. Trimming took off 9 bases at V and 0 bases at J, with 6 bases between the two ends. The CDR3 runs to 11 residues. Germline CDR1 SGHNT, CDR2 YYREEE (reference sequence).

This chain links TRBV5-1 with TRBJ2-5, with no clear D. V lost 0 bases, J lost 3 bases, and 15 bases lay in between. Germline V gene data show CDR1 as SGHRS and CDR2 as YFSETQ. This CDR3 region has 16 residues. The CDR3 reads CASSLGRGADKETQYF. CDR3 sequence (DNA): TGCGCCAGCAGCTTGGGGAGAGGTGCGGATAAAGAGACCCAGTACTTC.

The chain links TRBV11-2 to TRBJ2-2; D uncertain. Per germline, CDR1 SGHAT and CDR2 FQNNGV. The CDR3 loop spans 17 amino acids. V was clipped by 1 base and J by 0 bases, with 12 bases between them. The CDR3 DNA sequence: TGTGCCAGCAGCTTAGGGTACGGAACCCCGAACACCGGGGAGCTGTTTTTT. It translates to CASSLGYGTPNTGELFF.

The CDR3 here is CASSSSQGFGYTF. The CDR3 coding sequence is TGCGCCAGCAGCTCATCACAGGGCTTTGGCTACACCTTC. This chain uses TRBV5-1 with TRBJ1-2; a weak D match, TRBD1 (6 bases). Trimming stripped 3 bases from V and 7 bases from J, with 13 bases between. This CDR3 spans 13 amino acids. Per germline, CDR1 SGHRS and CDR2 YFSETQ.

CDR3 sequence reads: CASSPWTSGGLGTQYF. CDR3 bases: TGTGCCAGCAGCCCATGGACTAGCGGGGGGCTGGGGACCCAGTACTTC. V usage is TRBV7-2 and J usage is TRBJ2-5; 14 bases are a match to TRBD2. Trimming took 5 bases from V and 7 from J; bases not matched to a gene: 9. Germline lookup yields CDR1 SGHTA and CDR2 FQGNSA. The CDR3 length is 16 residues.

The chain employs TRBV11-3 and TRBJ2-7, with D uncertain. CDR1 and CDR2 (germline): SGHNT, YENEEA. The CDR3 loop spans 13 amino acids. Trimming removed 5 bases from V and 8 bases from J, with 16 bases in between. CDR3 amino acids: CASSPQDGSQQYF. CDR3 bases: TGTGCCAGCAGCCCCCAGGACGGTAGTCAGCAGTACTTC.